This TCR beta chain was obtained from a study of early T cells in non-severe SARS-CoV-2 infection. General study results and limits: Anti-spike CD8 responses were favored by VDJdb matching, which missed private and CD4 specificities.

Unique molecular identifiers were affixed to single, distinct cDNA molecules. Each CDR3 protein is one row after TCRdb ran MiXCR on the 5' RACE reads. The profile covers under 55,000 distinct CDR3 sequences, with approximately 10% appearing a single time and 21% taken by the ten largest. For this clonotype: Antigen unknown.

Trimming removed 2 bases from V and 4 bases from J; junction bases left unmatched: 3. The CDR3 covers 17 residues. CDR1 and CDR2 from the germline V gene are LGHDT and YNNKEL (reference sequence). The TCR was taken from an adult who was a healthcare worker with PCR-confirmed SARS-CoV-2 infection or an uninfected control (not recorded which). Sample: whole blood. J is TRBJ2-1 and V is TRBV3-1; TRBD2 agrees at 15 bases. The CDR3 bases are TGTGCCAGCAGCCAACTAGGACTAGCGGGAGGGTACAATGAGCAGTTCTTC. Amino acids: CASSQLGLAGGYNEQFF.